The rows below give T cell receptor beta chains drawn from one sample of a study of CD8 T cells in Susac syndrome. TCRdb called the immunoSEQ multiplex PCR reads again in MiXCR, with one record for every CDR3 protein. The data contain 150,000 or so distinct CDR3 sequences, around 95% of them singletons. Input material: CD4+ T cells from PBMCs. The receptors originated from a human donor with Susac syndrome. CDR3s include the opening cysteine and the closing phenylalanine or tryptophan. A D gene is named only where the DNA matches it firmly. Only some rows state a clone size, as once, few, many or a class for expanded clones.

cdr3_nt	cdr3_aa	j_call	d_call	clone_size	v_call
TGCAGTGCTAGAGATCGTGTCATTCGTGGGGCCCAGCATTTT	CSARDRVIRGAQHF	TRBJ1-5	-	-	TRBV20-1
TGCAGCGTTGGGGGGACAGGGGGTGAGGGCACTGAAGCTTTCTTT	CSVGGTGGEGTEAFF	TRBJ1-1	TRBD1	-	TRBV29-1
TGTGCCAGCTCACCACGGGAACTTGAAGCTTTCTTT	CASSPRELEAFF	TRBJ1-1	-	-	TRBV18
TGCAGTGCTAGACGGGACAAAACTAACTATGGCTACACCTTC	CSARRDKTNYGYTF	TRBJ1-2	-	-	TRBV20-1
TGTGCCAGCGCAATAACTGGGGCCAACGTCCTGACTTTC	CASAITGANVLTF	TRBJ2-6	-	-	TRBV28
TGTGCCAGCAGCCAAGATGCAGGCCTGGGGACCTTC	CASSQDAGLGTF	TRBJ1-2	-	-	TRBV3-1
TGTGCTAGCAGCTTAGCACAGGGAGATACGCAGTATTTT	CASSLAQGDTQYF	TRBJ2-3	-	-	TRBV7-7
TGTGCCAGCAGTTTGCGCCAGGGTGGGGAAAAACTGTTTTTT	CASSLRQGGEKLFF	TRBJ1-4	-	few	TRBV12-3/TRBV12-4
TGCGCCAGCAGCCCCCGACAGGGGAACATTCAGTACTTC	CASSPRQGNIQYF	TRBJ2-4	TRBD1	-	TRBV4-1
TGCAGCGTTGAAGATCGCAAATCGGGGACCTATGGCTACACCTTC	CSVEDRKSGTYGYTF	TRBJ1-2	-	-	TRBV29-1
TGTGCCAGCAGCTTTGGGGTAGCGGTAGGCGTTGGCTACGAGCAGTACTTC	CASSFGVAVGVGYEQYF	TRBJ2-7	-	-	TRBV7-2
TGCAGTGCTAGGCACGGTACTAGCGGATACGAGCAGTACTTC	CSARHGTSGYEQYF	TRBJ2-7	TRBD2	once	TRBV20-1
TGTGCCAGCAGCGTTCTAGCGGCGGACAATGAGCAGTTCTTC	CASSVLAADNEQFF	TRBJ2-1	TRBD2	-	TRBV9
TGTGCCAGCAGTGTAGCGGGAGGGCGAGGAGATACGCAGTATTTT	CASSVAGGRGDTQYF	TRBJ2-3	TRBD2	-	TRBV2
TGTGCCAGCAGTTACCGGGACAATGAAAAACTGTTTTTT	CASSYRDNEKLFF	TRBJ1-4	-	-	TRBV6-2/TRBV6-3
TGTGCCAGCAGCCCTTATCTCGGAACTCAAGGCGAGCAGTACTTC	CASSPYLGTQGEQYF	TRBJ2-7	-	-	TRBV7-9
TGTGCCAGCAGCTTAATACCAGGGAGCTCCTACGAGCAGTACTTC	CASSLIPGSSYEQYF	TRBJ2-7	-	-	TRBV7-9
TGTGCCTGGAGTGTACTAAGCGGGGGGGCCCATGAGCAGTTCTTC	CAWSVLSGGAHEQFF	TRBJ2-1	TRBD2	-	TRBV30
TGCGCCAGCAGCTTGGGGGCGGCCTCTGGGGCCAACGTCCTGACTTTC	CASSLGAASGANVLTF	TRBJ2-6	-	-	TRBV5-1
TGCGCCAGCGCCGTGACAGGGGATAACACTGAAGCTTTCTTT	CASAVTGDNTEAFF	TRBJ1-1	TRBD1	-	TRBV5-1
TGTGCCAGCAGCGTAGGAGGAGGGGAAGAGACCCAGTACTTC	CASSVGGGEETQYF	TRBJ2-5	-	-	TRBV9
TGTGCCAGCAGTGCGGACAGGGACTGGCGGAACACCATATATTTT	CASSADRDWRNTIYF	TRBJ1-3	TRBD1	once	TRBV25-1
TGCAGCGGCACAGGCAACTCTGGAAACACCATATATTTT	CSGTGNSGNTIYF	TRBJ1-3	-	-	TRBV29-1
TGTGCCAGTCAGGGGACTAGCGGGAGTTTGGGACCCTACGAGCAGTACTTC	CASQGTSGSLGPYEQYF	TRBJ2-7	-	-	TRBV21-1
TGTGCCAGCAGTTACTCGACAGGAAACATTCAGTACTTC	CASSYSTGNIQYF	TRBJ2-4	-	once	TRBV6-5
TGTGCCAGCAGTCCGCAGGGACTTGGAGCCACAGATAGCACAGATACGCAGTATTTT	CASSPQGLGATDSTDTQYF	TRBJ2-3	-	-	TRBV28
TGCAGTGCAGCCCGCACAGATACGCAGTATTTT	CSAARTDTQYF	TRBJ2-3	-	-	TRBV20-1
TGTGCCAGCAGTTCCCCGCGGGAGCAACAACAACAAGAGACCCAGTACTTC	CASSSPREQQQQETQYF	TRBJ2-5	TRBD2	-	TRBV12-3/TRBV12-4
TGCAGTGCTAGAGTTCCGGACAGGGGGAACTATGGCTACACCTTC	CSARVPDRGNYGYTF	TRBJ1-2	TRBD1	-	TRBV20-1
TGCAGTGCTAGAGTCGGAATATCCCAGCCGCAGTATTTT	CSARVGISQPQYF	TRBJ2-3	-	-	TRBV20-1
TGCAGTGCTAGGCACGATAGCGGGAGTGCGTTCTTC	CSARHDSGSAFF	TRBJ2-1	TRBD2	-	TRBV20-1
TGTGCCAGCAGTGAAGCGCTTCGGGACAGAAACATTCAGTACTTC	CASSEALRDRNIQYF	TRBJ2-4	TRBD1	-	TRBV6-1
TGCAGTGCTAGGTTAGGACTTAAGGGATCCGAGCAGTACTTC	CSARLGLKGSEQYF	TRBJ2-7	-	-	TRBV20-1
TGTGCCTGGAAGACGGAAGACTACGAGCAGTACTTC	CAWKTEDYEQYF	TRBJ2-7	-	-	TRBV30
TGTGCCAGCAGCCCGGGGGTTCGGGGGGCTAGTGAGGAGCAGTACTTC	CASSPGVRGASEEQYF	TRBJ2-7	-	-	TRBV6-1
TGCAGCGTTGACCAGGGAGAACTGACTGAAGCTTTCTTT	CSVDQGELTEAFF	TRBJ1-1	-	-	TRBV29-1
TGCGCCAGCAGCTCTAACTCGGACGGACTCCTCTATGGCTACACCTTC	CASSSNSDGLLYGYTF	TRBJ1-2	-	-	TRBV5-1
TGCAGCGTTGAGGGAGGGACAGCCTATGGCTACACCTTC	CSVEGGTAYGYTF	TRBJ1-2	TRBD1	-	TRBV29-1
TGCAGTGCTCCGACAGGGCGGCACACAGATACGCAGTATTTT	CSAPTGRHTDTQYF	TRBJ2-3	TRBD1	-	TRBV20-1
TGTGCCTGGAGTTTATCGGCCCAGAGCCCCAACGAGCAGTACTTC	CAWSLSAQSPNEQYF	TRBJ2-7	-	-	TRBV30
TGTGCCAGCAGCCGGACAGGGGACGAGACCCAGTACTTC	CASSRTGDETQYF	TRBJ2-5	TRBD1	-	TRBV7-8
TGTGCCTGGAGTGTGGAGGACAGGGGGCGAAAACTGTTTTTT	CAWSVEDRGRKLFF	TRBJ1-4	TRBD1	-	TRBV30
TGTGCCAGCAGCCGGACTATTCAAGAGACCCAGTACTTC	CASSRTIQETQYF	TRBJ2-5	-	few	TRBV6-1
TGTGCCAGCAGCCTACGCCGGGACAGCTACAATGAGCAGTTCTTC	CASSLRRDSYNEQFF	TRBJ2-1	TRBD1	-	TRBV2
TGTGCCAGCAGCTTAGTGGGGGACAGCACAGATACGCAGTATTTT	CASSLVGDSTDTQYF	TRBJ2-3	-	-	TRBV7-2
TGTGCCTCAAGGCCCCGGAAGGATTCACCCCTCCACTTT	CASRPRKDSPLHF	TRBJ1-6	-	-	TRBV30
TGTGCCACCAGCAGGGGGACATCTCCTTTGGACCAGTACTTC	CATSRGTSPLDQYF	TRBJ2-5	-	-	TRBV15
TGTGCCAGCAGCCCCCAGGGGACGGTCTCCTACGAGCAGTACTTC	CASSPQGTVSYEQYF	TRBJ2-7	-	-	TRBV7-9
TGTGCCAGCAGCGAGACAGGGCAAGGGCCCCAGCATTTT	CASSETGQGPQHF	TRBJ1-5	TRBD1	-	TRBV7-3
TGTGCCAGCAGCCCGGACGGAGGGAATGAAAAACTGTTTTTT	CASSPDGGNEKLFF	TRBJ1-4	-	-	TRBV7-9
TGCAGTGCTAGATTCCCGGCGGACCGCCCGGAGACCCAGTACTTC	CSARFPADRPETQYF	TRBJ2-5	-	-	TRBV20-1
TGTGCCAGCAGTGCCAGGACAGAAAAACTGTTTTTT	CASSARTEKLFF	TRBJ1-4	-	-	TRBV2
TGTGCCTGGAGTGTACTGGTAGCGGGGGGCAGCGAGCAGTTCTTC	CAWSVLVAGGSEQFF	TRBJ2-1	TRBD2	-	TRBV30
TGCGCCAGCAGCATACAGGGGAACTCAGCGAATGAGCAGTTCTTC	CASSIQGNSANEQFF	TRBJ2-1	TRBD1	-	TRBV5-1
TGCAGCGGCGACCAGGGGGGCAGGACAGATACGCAGTATTTT	CSGDQGGRTDTQYF	TRBJ2-3	-	-	TRBV29-1
TGTGCCTGGAGTGTATCAGCGAACACCGGGGAGCTGTTTTTT	CAWSVSANTGELFF	TRBJ2-2	-	once	TRBV30
TGTGCCAGCAGTGGTACTAGCGGGAGTGTACATGAGCAGTTCTTC	CASSGTSGSVHEQFF	TRBJ2-1	TRBD2	once	TRBV6-4
TGTGCCAGCAGCGTAGCGCCGGGGACCGATCAGCCCCAGCATTTT	CASSVAPGTDQPQHF	TRBJ1-5	-	-	TRBV9
TGTGCCAGCAGTTTAGGTTCGGGGAATCAGCCCCAGCATTTT	CASSLGSGNQPQHF	TRBJ1-5	-	-	TRBV7-9
TGTGCCACCAGCAGAGACAGGGGGAGCTCCTACAATGAGCAGTTCTTC	CATSRDRGSSYNEQFF	TRBJ2-1	TRBD1	once	TRBV15